One sample yielded the 28 T cell receptor beta chains listed below, sequenced in a study of beta chain features in type 1 diabetes. What was sequenced were expressed TCRB transcripts, since all of the isolated RNA had been reverse transcribed. Some clones are missing from TCRdb's copy, which holds only in-frame ones; the method was immunoSEQ multiplex PCR. The table lists approximately 600,000 clones, around 11% of them singletons. These receptors have no identified antigens. Findings and limits, study-wide: Across all four CD4+ subsets, people with type 1 diabetes showed modestly shorter TCRB CDR3s.

The specimen was naive CD4+ T cells from blood. The receptors come from a man aged 30-40 years with type 1 diabetes.

This clone was observed a handful of times. The chain is built from TRBV10-3 and TRBJ2-1, with TRBD2 matching 7 bases. V shed 5 bases, J shed 9 bases, and the junction held 16 bases outside the gene matches. Germline lookup yields CDR1 ENHRY and CDR2 SYGVKD. This CDR3 is 16 amino acids long. CDR3 residues: CAISNSGDPLVGEQFF. CDR3 nucleotides: TGTGCCATCAGTAACAGCGGGGACCCCTTAGTAGGTGAGCAGTTCTTC.

The rearrangement joins TRBV4-3 to TRBJ1-2; D unresolved. Trimming removed 2 bases from V and 7 bases from J, with 11 bases in between. This CDR3 has 13 residues. CDR1 and CDR2 from the germline V gene are LGHNA and YSLEER. The CDR3, as DNA: TGCGCCAGCAGCCAATGGCCGGGTCTTGGCTACACCTTC. This translates into CASSQWPGLGYTF.

This clone was seen a few times. The V call is TRBV19, the J call TRBJ1-1; D uncertain. Germline V gene data show CDR1 as LNHDA and CDR2 as SQIVND (reference sequence). The CDR3 is 12 amino acids. Trimming removed 3 bases at V and 4 bases at J, with 6 bases between. The CDR3 sequence: CASSMTTTEAFF. The CDR3 DNA is TGTGCCAGTAGTATGACGACCACTGAAGCTTTCTTT.

This sequence joins TRBV9 and TRBJ2-5; 8 bases fit TRBD1. The J segment lost 7 bases and the V segment lost 4 bases, leaving 9 bases of the junction unmatched. CDR1 and CDR2 (germline): SGDLS, YYNGEE. This CDR3 comprises 14 residues. The CDR3 sequence is CASSLLDRGRTQYF. Here the CDR3 DNA reads TGTGCCAGCAGCCTCCTTGACAGGGGACGGACCCAGTACTTC.

The V call is TRBV29-1, the J call TRBJ1-6; unclear D gene. V was cut by 0 bases and J by 8 bases, with 8 bases left in between. Looked up from germline, CDR1 is SQVTM and CDR2 is ANQGSEA. The CDR3 is made up of 13 amino acids. The CDR3 loop reads CSVEDGWDSPLHF. The CDR3 coding sequence is TGCAGCGTTGAAGATGGGTGGGATTCACCCCTCCACTTT.

This clone appeared a few times. This chain joins TRBV7-2 and TRBJ2-5; D is unresolved. The CDR3 spans 14 residues. V was pared by 2 bases and J by 0 bases, with 7 bases between. Germline V gene lookup returns CDR1 SGHTA and CDR2 FQGNSA. The CDR3 sequence: CASSLTPNQETQYF. The CDR3 DNA reads as TGTGCCAGCAGCTTAACCCCGAACCAAGAGACCCAGTACTTC.

The rearrangement joins TRBV7-2 to TRBJ2-1; possibly TRBD1 or TRBD2 for D (5 bases each). The CDR3 totals 15 residues. CDR1 is SGHTA, CDR2 FQGNSA, per germline. V lost 2 bases and J 3 bases, leaving 11 bases between the germline ends. This CDR3 is CASSLTGTDYNEQFF. The DNA of the CDR3 is TGTGCCAGCAGCTTAACGGGGACGGACTACAATGAGCAGTTCTTC.

This clone was found a few times. The chain uses TRBV9 and TRBJ2-1; TRBD1 matches 8 bases. V lost 0 bases to trimming and J lost 6 bases; unmatched junction nucleotides: 5. This CDR3 is built from 15 residues. The germline CDR1 and CDR2 sequences are SGDLS and YYNGEE. Written as DNA, the CDR3 is TGTGCCAGCAGCGTAGCCCCCACAGGGGGCAATGAGCAGTTCTTC. It codes for CASSVAPTGGNEQFF.

This sequence joins TRBV4-3 and TRBJ2-3, with D unclear. The length of the CDR3 is 13 residues. V was clipped by 0 bases and J by 5 bases, with 6 bases between them. From germline, CDR1 is LGHNA and CDR2 YSLEER. The chain's CDR3 is CASSQEVEDTQYF. CDR3 nucleotides: TGCGCCAGCAGCCAAGAAGTGGAAGATACGCAGTATTTT.

This clone appeared a few times. The chain joins TRBV21-1 to TRBJ2-2; TRBD1 is the table's D call, not checked against the DNA. TRBV21-1 is flagged as a pseudogene. This CDR3 has 15 residues. The CDR3 region is CASSKVGTDTGELFF. In DNA, the CDR3 is TGTGCCAGCAGCAAAGTTGGCACCGACACCGGGGAGCTGTTTTTT.

J is TRBJ1-2 and V is TRBV6-5; D gene unclear. The CDR3 sequence is 14 residues long. In germline, CDR1 is MNHEY, CDR2 SVGAGI. V was trimmed by 4 bases and J by 8 bases, leaving 17 bases between them. The CDR3, as DNA: TGTGCCAGCAGTTCGTTCCAGGCGGGAGAAGGCTACACCTTC. Translation: CASSSFQAGEGYTF.

This sequence joins TRBV18 and TRBJ1-2, with 9 bases identical to TRBD1. Germline V gene lookup returns CDR1 KGHSH and CDR2 LQKENI. CDR3 length: 18 amino acids. With 3 bases clipped from V and 4 bases from J, the junction kept 15 bases outside the gene matches. The CDR3 loop reads CASSPSFTGTGKLYGYTF. DNA for the CDR3: TGTGCCAGCTCACCCAGTTTCACCGGGACAGGGAAACTCTATGGCTACACCTTC.

The rearrangement uses TRBV5-8 and TRBJ1-5; 9 bases are a match to TRBD1. The CDR3 loop spans 14 amino acids. V shed 4 bases and J 6 bases; nucleotides not matched to a gene: 5. Germline-derived CDR1 and CDR2 are SGHTS and YDEGEE. In DNA form, the CDR3 reads TGTGCCAGCAGCCCCGGGACAGGGACTCAGCCCCAGCATTTT. This codes for CASSPGTGTQPQHF.

The rearrangement links TRBV4-2 to TRBJ2-7; tentative D call: TRBD2 (6 bases). V lost 9 bases, J lost 4 bases, and 16 bases lay in between. The V gene's germline CDR1 is LGHNA and CDR2 YNFKEQ. CDR3 length equals 13 residues. CDR3: CASSLGREYEQYF. The CDR3 nucleotides read TGTGCCAGTTCACTCGGACGGGAGTACGAGCAGTACTTC.

V is TRBV6-5 and J is TRBJ2-4; D is possibly TRBD1 (5 bases). The CDR3 is made up of 15 amino acids. Germline V gene lookup returns CDR1 MNHEY and CDR2 SVGAGI. Deletions cut 1 base from V and 12 bases from J, with 19 bases between. CDR3 sequence: CASSYFFGAGATQYF. CDR3 DNA sequence: TGTGCCAGCAGTTACTTCTTCGGAGCTGGGGCGACTCAGTACTTC.

There are a few counts of this clone. J is TRBJ2-3 and V is TRBV10-3, with unresolved D. The CDR3 totals 12 residues. The germline V gene has CDR1 ENHRY and CDR2 SYGVKD. V lost 0 bases, J lost 4 bases, and 2 bases lay in between. The CDR3 DNA reads as TGTGCCATCAGTGAGTCCCCAGATACGCAGTATTTT. It yields the protein CAISESPDTQYF.

The V call is TRBV28, the J call TRBJ1-5; tentative D call: TRBD1 (5 bases). Trimming shortened V by 8 bases and J by 0 bases, and 17 bases separated the two germline ends. The CDR3 sequence is 16 residues long. Germline V CDR1 and CDR2: MDHEN, SYDVKM. DNA of the CDR3: TGTGCCAGCCTTAGCCTTGGGACGGCTAGCAATCAGCCCCAGCATTTT. This gives the protein CASLSLGTASNQPQHF.

A remark on this clone: This specimen includes other DNA sequences encoding the same CDR3. The genes are TRBV9 and TRBJ1-5; possibly TRBD1 for D (5 bases). Trimming shortened V by 5 bases and J by 0 bases, and 12 bases separated the two germline ends. CDR1 and CDR2 (germline): SGDLS, YYNGEE. The CDR3 extends over 15 amino acids. In DNA form, the CDR3 reads TGTGCCAGCAGTCCTACAGGTCATAGCAATCAGCCCCAGCATTTT. This codes for CASSPTGHSNQPQHF.

The chain couples TRBV11-2 to TRBJ1-1; D remains unclear. This CDR3 is built from 14 residues. The germline V and J ends were trimmed by 1 base and 0 bases, with 6 bases remaining between them. Germline CDR1 SGHAT, CDR2 FQNNGV. In nucleotides, the CDR3 is TGTGCCAGCAGCTTAGGGGCTATGAACACTGAAGCTTTCTTT. Its translation is CASSLGAMNTEAFF. Full variable domain (outside the CDR3, taken from reference TRBV11-2 and TRBJ1-1): EAGVAQSPRYKIIEKRQSVAFWCNPISGHATLYWYQQILGQGPKLLIQFQNNGVVDDSQLPKDRFSAERLKGVDSTLKIQPAKLEDSAVYLCASSLGAMNTEAFFGQGTRLTVV.

This clone has a handful of counts. This sequence joins TRBV2 and TRBJ2-1; D is ambiguous. CDR1 and CDR2 from the germline V gene are SNHLY and FYNNEI. There are 13 residues in the CDR3. V lost 1 base and J 4 bases, leaving 5 bases between the germline ends. The CDR3 spells CASSEELYNEQFF. CDR3 nucleotide sequence: TGTGCCAGCAGTGAAGAACTGTACAATGAGCAGTTCTTC.

Only a few counts were recorded for this clone. The gene calls are TRBV18 and TRBJ2-7, with 8 bases aligning to TRBD1. The CDR3 is made up of 15 amino acids. Germline CDR1 reads KGHSH; CDR2 reads LQKENI. J lost 3 bases, V lost 3 bases, and 7 bases had no gene match. CDR3 bases: TGTGCCAGCTCACCTTCATGGACAGGGAACTACGAGCAGTACTTC. Translated: CASSPSWTGNYEQYF.

Only a few counts were recorded for this clone. The chain uses TRBV4-3 and TRBJ2-1; possibly TRBD2 for D (6 bases). The CDR3 sequence is 15 residues long. CDR1 and CDR2 from the germline V gene are LGHNA and YSLEER. Between the trimmed V and J ends, which lost 0 bases and 4 bases, there was a span of 10 bases. The chain's CDR3 is CASSQDVGGYNEQFF. The CDR3 DNA is TGCGCCAGCAGCCAAGATGTGGGGGGTTACAATGAGCAGTTCTTC.

This rearrangement joins TRBV18 to TRBJ1-1; TRBD1 is a possible D gene (5 bases). CDR1 is KGHSH and CDR2 is LQKENI in the germline V gene. The CDR3 is 13 residues long. Trimming cost V 3 bases and J 5 bases, with 10 bases left between them. CDR3 coding DNA: TGTGCCAGCTCACCGCGGGGCGGTACTGAAGCTTTCTTT. Amino acid sequence: CASSPRGGTEAFF.

This clone occurred a few times. In DNA, the CDR3 is TGTGCCAGCCGTCAGGGGACTAACTATGGCTACACCTTC. Translating gives CASRQGTNYGYTF. V is TRBV6-5 and J is TRBJ1-2; a weak D match, TRBD1 (6 bases). Germline CDR1 and CDR2: MNHEY and SVGAGI. This CDR3 has 13 amino acids. With 8 bases removed from V and 0 bases from J, the gap between germline ends came to 10 bases.

This clone was observed a handful of times. The chain couples TRBV9 to TRBJ2-1; D may be TRBD2 (5 bases). This CDR3 contains 15 residues. V was pared by 4 bases and J by 5 bases, with 16 bases between. CDR1 and CDR2 (germline): SGDLS, YYNGEE. The DNA for the CDR3 is TGTGCCAGCAGCCCCCTCGGGGTGAGGGACAATGAGCAGTTCTTC. Translated, it gives CASSPLGVRDNEQFF. Full variable domain (outside the CDR3, taken from reference TRBV9 and TRBJ2-1): DSGVTQTPKHLITATGQRVTLRCSPRSGDLSVYWYQQSLDQGLQFLIQYYNGEERAKGNILERFSAQQFPDLHSELNLSSLELGDSALYFCASSPLGVRDNEQFFGPGTRLTVL.

This chain uses TRBV7-2 with TRBJ1-1, with D unresolved. There are 15 residues in the CDR3. Per germline, CDR1 SGHTA and CDR2 FQGNSA. Trimming pared 2 bases from V and 3 bases from J, leaving 13 bases between. The CDR3 DNA is TGTGCCAGCAGCTTACGTGTCGTGGCGGACACTGAAGCTTTCTTT. This sequence encodes CASSLRVVADTEAFF.

The chain uses TRBV7-9 and TRBJ1-6; 8 bases agree with TRBD1. The germline gives CDR1 SEHNR, CDR2 FQNEAQ (reference sequence). Losses at the gene ends were 0 bases for V and 9 bases for J; bases not matched to a gene: 4. The CDR3 is made up of 15 amino acids. The CDR3 protein is CASSLADRDGSPLHF. CDR3 nucleotide sequence: TGTGCCAGCAGCTTAGCGGACAGGGATGGTTCACCCCTCCACTTT.

V is TRBV28 and J is TRBJ2-2; D ambiguous. In germline, CDR1 is MDHEN, CDR2 SYDVKM. V lost 3 bases to trimming and J lost 2 bases, with 10 bases between them. CDR3 length: 15 residues. CDR3: CASSLYSPNTGELFF. CDR3 nucleotides: TGTGCCAGCAGTTTGTACTCCCCTAACACCGGGGAGCTGTTTTTT. The full variable domain, its missing parts supplied by reference TRBV28 and TRBJ2-2, is DVKVTQSSRYLVKRTGEKVFLECVQDMDHENMFWYRQDPGLGLRLIYFSYDVKMKEKGDIPEGYSVSREKKERFSLILESASTNQTSMYLCASSLYSPNTGELFFGEGSRLTVL.